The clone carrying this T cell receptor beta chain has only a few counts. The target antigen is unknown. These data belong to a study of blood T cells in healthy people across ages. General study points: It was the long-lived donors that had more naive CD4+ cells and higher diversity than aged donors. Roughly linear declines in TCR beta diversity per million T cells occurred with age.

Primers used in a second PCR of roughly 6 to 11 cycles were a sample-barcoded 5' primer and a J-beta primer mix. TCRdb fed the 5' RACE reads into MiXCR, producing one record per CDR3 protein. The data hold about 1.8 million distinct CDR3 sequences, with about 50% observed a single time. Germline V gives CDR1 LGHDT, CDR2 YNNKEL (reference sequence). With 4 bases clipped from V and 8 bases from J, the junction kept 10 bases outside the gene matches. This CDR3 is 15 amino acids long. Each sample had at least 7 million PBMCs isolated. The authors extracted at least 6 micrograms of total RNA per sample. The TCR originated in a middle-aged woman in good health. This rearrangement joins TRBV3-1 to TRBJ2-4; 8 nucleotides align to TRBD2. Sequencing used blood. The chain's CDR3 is CASSLRGSGVDIQYF. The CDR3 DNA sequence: TGTGCCAGCAGCCTAAGGGGTAGCGGGGTCGACATTCAGTACTTC.